A single sample gave rise to the 30 T cell receptor beta chains below, sequenced in a study of OX40 agonist ivuxolimab in advanced cancers. This table comes from immunoSEQ multiplex PCR, and its TCRdb copy is limited to in-frame clones, with some not included. This sample has about 15,000 clones, with more than 80% found just once. Material: CD4+ or CD8+ T cells sorted from blood, obtained in a trial of the OX40 agonist ivuxolimab. The receptors derive from an adult with an advanced solid tumor such as melanoma, head and neck, liver or kidney cancer.

The V gene is TRBV28, the J gene TRBJ2-1; possibly TRBD2 for D (5 bases). This CDR3 region has 15 residues. Germline V gene data show CDR1 as MDHEN and CDR2 as SYDVKM. With 3 bases removed from V and 9 bases from J, the gap between germline ends came to 18 bases. CDR3 sequence: CASSFISDGLGEQFF. The DNA for the CDR3 is TGTGCCAGCAGTTTTATTAGCGACGGCCTCGGTGAGCAGTTCTTC.

V gene TRBV10-3 combines with J gene TRBJ2-6; 8 bases fit TRBD1. Trimming took 1 base from V and 0 from J; bases not matched to a gene: 5. Per the germline V gene, CDR1 is ENHRY and CDR2 is SYGVKD. There are 18 residues in the CDR3. CDR3 coding DNA: TGTGCCATCAGTGAGTTCTGGGACAGGAACTCTGGGGCCAACGTCCTGACTTTC. Amino acid sequence: CAISEFWDRNSGANVLTF.

The V and J genes are TRBV6-6 and TRBJ1-5; 9 positions agree with TRBD1. CDR1 and CDR2 (germline): MNHNY, SVGAGI (reference sequence). V lost 7 bases to trimming and J lost 6 bases; unmatched junction nucleotides: 7. This CDR3 is 14 amino acids long. The CDR3 region has the DNA TGTGCCAGCAATACAGGGGGCTCGGGTCAGCCCCAGCATTTT. Residues: CASNTGGSGQPQHF.

The genes are TRBV6-5 and TRBJ1-1, with D possibly being TRBD1 (6 bases). Per the germline V gene, CDR1 is MNHEY and CDR2 is SVGAGI. V dropped 8 bases and J dropped 5 bases, with 15 bases sitting between them. This CDR3 region has 13 residues. The CDR3 protein is CASLGGELTEAFF. The CDR3, as DNA: TGTGCCAGCCTAGGGGGTGAGCTGACTGAAGCTTTCTTT.

V is TRBV7-9 and J is TRBJ1-2, with a possible D match to TRBD1 (5 bases). CDR3 length equals 12 residues. Germline-derived CDR1 and CDR2 are SEHNR and FQNEAQ (reference sequence). Between the trimmed V and J ends, which lost 5 bases and 3 bases, there was a span of 7 bases. The CDR3 is CASSDSYYGYTF. The CDR3 nucleotides read TGTGCCAGCAGCGACAGTTACTATGGCTACACCTTC.

CDR3 sequence (DNA): TGTGCCAGCAGCTTAAGTGGCGGTGCCAATCAGCCCCAGCATTTT. It encodes CASSLSGGANQPQHF. J is TRBJ1-5 and V is TRBV7-6; D ambiguous. Trimming took off 2 bases at V and 3 bases at J, with 11 bases between the two ends. CDR3 length: 15 amino acids. Germline CDR1 reads SGHVS; CDR2 reads FNYEAQ.

Comments on this clone: Compared with germline, one end of the junction differs, possibly owing to a read error. J is TRBJ2-7 and V is TRBV28; D not certain. The CDR3 has 16 residues. The V gene's germline CDR1 is MDHEN and CDR2 SYDVKM. This CDR3 reads CAGSLGEDSLHYEQYF. The CDR3 DNA reads TGTGCCGGCAGCCTGGGTGAGGATTCGCTACACTACGAGCAGTACTTC.

CDR3 sequence: CASSAIGGRGTQYF. CDR3 in DNA: TGCGCCAGCAGCGCTATAGGGGGCCGCGGGACCCAGTACTTC. The rearrangement links TRBV4-1 to TRBJ2-5; 7 bases are shared with TRBD1. Germline V gives CDR1 MGHRA, CDR2 YSYEKL. Germline trimming cut 5 bases from V and 7 bases from J; bases unmatched to any gene: 10. The CDR3 extends over 14 amino acids.

V is TRBV29-1 and J is TRBJ2-2; D ambiguous. V was cut by 5 bases and J by 0 bases, with 7 bases left in between. Germline assignment: CDR1 SQVTM and CDR2 ANQGSEA. CDR3 length equals 13 residues. The CDR3, as DNA: TGCAGCGTTCAGCTATCGAACACCGGGGAGCTGTTTTTT. The encoded protein is CSVQLSNTGELFF.

A single count supports this clone. The chain is built from TRBV5-4 and TRBJ2-1; D remains unclear. This CDR3 is 13 amino acids long. V gave up 6 bases and J gave up 8 bases, with 15 bases separating them. CDR1 SGHNT and CDR2 YYREEE come from the germline V gene (reference sequence). CDR3 DNA sequence: TGTGCCAGCAATGACTTCGAAGGGTATGAGCAGTTCTTC. This sequence encodes CASNDFEGYEQFF.

V usage is TRBV5-7 and J usage is TRBJ1-1, with 7 bases matching TRBD1. TRBV5-7 qualifies as an ORF whose function is uncertain. The CDR3 runs 11 residues. Trimming cost V 4 bases and J 8 bases; bases outside gene matches: 2. CDR3 protein: CASSMDREAFF. CDR3 coding DNA: TGTGCCAGCAGCATGGACAGGGAAGCTTTCTTT.

The CDR3 protein is CASSFAGSTDTQYF. CDR3 sequence (DNA): TGTGCCAGCAGTTTCGCGGGGAGCACAGATACGCAGTATTTT. V usage is TRBV27 and J usage is TRBJ2-3, with a weak D call TRBD2 (6 bases). Trimming took 3 bases from V and 0 from J, leaving 7 bases between them. The V gene's germline CDR1 is MNHEY and CDR2 SMNVEV (reference sequence). The CDR3 is made up of 14 amino acids.

This clone was seen once. The gene calls are TRBV28 and TRBJ2-1, with TRBD2 identical over 12 bases. This CDR3 is built from 17 residues. CDR1 is MDHEN, CDR2 SYDVKM, per germline. The trim removed 6 bases at V and 8 bases at J, leaving 14 bases unmatched. The CDR3 DNA reads as TGTGCCAGCAGACGGACTAGCGGGACCTGGCCGGGTGATGAGCAGTTCTTC. This translates into CASRRTSGTWPGDEQFF.

Here the CDR3 reads CASSPGAGVADTQYF. The CDR3 region has the DNA TGTGCCAGCAGTCCGGGGGCGGGAGTTGCAGATACGCAGTATTTT. The chain is built from TRBV6-1 and TRBJ2-3; a weak D match, TRBD2 (7 bases). V dropped 5 bases and J dropped 4 bases, with 16 bases sitting between them. The CDR3 totals 15 residues. Looked up from germline, CDR1 is MNHNS and CDR2 is SASEGT.

The V and J genes are TRBV9 and TRBJ2-1; 14 bases map to TRBD2. Germline V CDR1 and CDR2: SGDLS, YYNGEE. The CDR3 covers 13 residues. J gave up 14 bases and V 3 bases, and 4 bases lay outside the gene matches. CDR3 bases: TGTGCCAGCAGCGAGGGGACTAGCGGGAGTAAGTTCTTC. It translates to CASSEGTSGSKFF.

This clone was detected only once. The chain couples TRBV25-1 to TRBJ2-2; TRBD1 might be the D (7 bases). This CDR3 is built from 15 residues. Looked up from germline, CDR1 is MGHDK and CDR2 is SYGVNS. With 4 bases removed from V and 3 bases from J, the gap between germline ends came to 12 bases. CDR3 sequence: CASSVAGGYTGELFF. The CDR3 DNA sequence: TGTGCCAGCAGTGTGGCAGGGGGGTACACCGGGGAGCTGTTTTTT.

The chain has TRBV19 and TRBJ1-1; no clear D. From germline, CDR1 is LNHDA and CDR2 SQIVND (reference sequence). CDR3 length: 13 amino acids. V lost 1 base and J lost 5, with 8 bases in between. CDR3 DNA sequence: TGTGCCAGTAGTATAGGGGCTTTTACTGAAGCTTTCTTT. It is translated as CASSIGAFTEAFF.

In DNA, the CDR3 is TGTGCCATCAGTGAGTCTACTGACGAGCAGTACTTC. This encodes CAISESTDEQYF. The V gene is TRBV10-3, the J gene TRBJ2-7; D unclear. Trimming stripped 0 bases from V and 5 bases from J, with 5 bases between. CDR3 length: 12 residues. CDR1 and CDR2 from the germline V gene are ENHRY and SYGVKD.

This clone was picked up one time. The chain links TRBV15 to TRBJ2-7, with 7 nucleotides matching TRBD1. Germline CDR1 reads LNHNV; CDR2 reads YYDKDF (reference sequence). The CDR3 loop spans 15 amino acids. V lost 1 base, J lost 1 base, and 4 bases stayed unmatched. This chain's CDR3 is CATSRGQGPSYEQYF. In DNA, the CDR3 is TGTGCCACCAGCAGAGGACAGGGACCTTCCTACGAGCAGTACTTC.

V is TRBV27 and J is TRBJ2-7, with D hard to call. Germline CDR1 is MNHEY and CDR2 is SMNVEV (reference sequence). The CDR3 has 12 amino acids. The germline V and J ends were trimmed by 6 bases and 5 bases, with 11 bases remaining between them. The CDR3 here is CASSWGNDEQYF. The DNA of the CDR3 is TGTGCCAGCAGCTGGGGTAACGACGAGCAGTACTTC.

V gene TRBV4-1 combines with J gene TRBJ2-1; TRBD2 matches 10 bases. V shed 1 base and J 7 bases; nucleotides not matched to a gene: 4. The CDR3 runs 15 residues. Germline values: CDR1 MGHRA, CDR2 YSYEKL. The chain's CDR3 is CASSQVGLAYNEQFF. DNA of the CDR3: TGCGCCAGCAGCCAAGTGGGACTAGCGTATAATGAGCAGTTCTTC.

The J gene is TRBJ2-3, the V gene TRBV19; D unresolved. Germline CDR1 is LNHDA and CDR2 is SQIVND (reference sequence). This CDR3 has 13 residues. The V end was cut by 5 bases, the J end by 6 bases, with 12 bases between. CDR3 nucleotides: TGTGCCAGTAGTTCCTCCTTTCTGGATACGCAGTATTTT. Translating it yields CASSSSFLDTQYF.

This chain uses TRBV6-5 with TRBJ1-1, with D unclear. Germline CDR1 is MNHEY and CDR2 is SVGAGI. The CDR3 is 14 residues long. Trimming took 0 bases from V and 10 from J, leaving 15 bases between them. CDR3 sequence: CASSYSIESVGAFF. In DNA form, the CDR3 reads TGTGCCAGCAGTTACTCCATTGAATCGGTGGGAGCTTTCTTT.

This rearrangement joins TRBV4-2 to TRBJ2-1, with 11 bases aligning to TRBD2. The germline V gene encodes CDR1 LGHNA and CDR2 YNFKEQ. The J segment lost 8 bases and the V segment lost 1 base, leaving 7 bases of the junction unmatched. The CDR3 covers 16 residues. Here the CDR3 DNA reads TGTGCCAGCAGCCAAGTAGTAGCGGGAGGGCCAGATGAGCAGTTCTTC. Its translation is CASSQVVAGGPDEQFF.

This clone was observed once. This rearrangement joins TRBV28 to TRBJ2-7, with 12 bases aligning to TRBD2. Germline trimming cut 5 bases from V and 0 bases from J; bases unmatched to any gene: 8. The CDR3 totals 17 residues. Germline CDR1 and CDR2: MDHEN and SYDVKM. CDR3 sequence reads: CASSQRLAGVGSYEQYF. The CDR3 bases are TGTGCCAGCAGTCAAAGACTAGCGGGAGTAGGCTCCTACGAGCAGTACTTC.

The genes are TRBV15 and TRBJ2-1; D is unclear. The CDR3 is 12 amino acids. Germline V gene lookup returns CDR1 LNHNV and CDR2 YYDKDF (reference sequence). V was trimmed by 1 base and J by 7 bases, leaving 5 bases between them. This CDR3 is CATSRVLNEQFF. In nucleotides, the CDR3 is TGTGCCACCAGCAGAGTCTTGAATGAGCAGTTCTTC.

V gene TRBV27 combines with J gene TRBJ1-5; tentative D call: TRBD1 (6 bases). The CDR3 has 15 residues. The germline V and J ends were trimmed by 5 bases and 0 bases, with 11 bases remaining between them. CDR1 is MNHEY, CDR2 SMNVEV, per germline (reference sequence). The CDR3: CASSTGTNSNQPQHF. The CDR3 coding sequence is TGTGCCAGCAGTACCGGGACAAATAGCAATCAGCCCCAGCATTTT.

The genes are TRBV10-1 and TRBJ2-5; 7 bases match TRBD2. CDR1 and CDR2 (germline): WNHNN, SYGVQD (reference sequence). V gave up 7 bases and J gave up 3 bases; unmatched junction bases: 14. The CDR3 totals 16 residues. This chain's CDR3 is CASKEGGPKYKETQYF. CDR3 nucleotides: TGCGCCAGCAAGGAGGGAGGGCCCAAATATAAAGAGACCCAGTACTTC.

The rearrangement joins TRBV14 to TRBJ2-4, with 8 positions matching TRBD1. Per the germline V gene, CDR1 is SGHDN and CDR2 is FVKESK. The V segment lost 4 bases and the J segment 0 bases; nucleotides outside the gene matches: 17. CDR3 size: 20 residues. The CDR3 nucleotides read TGTGCCAGCAGCCGGATCGGACAGGGTGATGAGGTTCTAGCCAAAAACATTCAGTACTTC. This translates into CASSRIGQGDEVLAKNIQYF.

The chain joins TRBV6-5 to TRBJ2-2, with D unresolved. V was shortened by 8 bases and J by 6 bases, with 7 bases between the two germline ends. CDR3 size: 11 residues. In germline, CDR1 is MNHEY, CDR2 SVGAGI. CDR3 amino acids: CASFKPGELFF. CDR3 coding DNA: TGTGCCAGCTTCAAGCCCGGGGAGCTGTTTTTT.